Listed below are T cell receptor beta chains from one sample, sequenced in a study of T cell responses to AZD1222 COVID-19 vaccine. The method was immunoSEQ multiplex PCR; TCRdb's version includes in-frame clones alone and lacks a portion of them. The table records under 200,000 clones, approximately 90% of them present only once. The sample here was peripheral blood, taken on day 0 of AZD1222 vaccination. All receptors derive from an adult in good health. CDR3s include the opening cysteine and the closing phenylalanine or tryptophan. The order of the fields is CDR3 length, clone size, J gene, D gene, V gene, CDR3 DNA, CDR3 protein. The D gene is left open where the match is weak. Clone size is not always given. Where it is, it says once, few, many or a class for expanded clones.

16 NA TRBJ2-1 TRBD2 TRBV4-3 TGCGCCAGCAGCCAAGACACTAGCGGGGGGGGCAATGAGCAGTTCTTC CASSQDTSGGGNEQFF
15 NA TRBJ2-2 TRBD1 TRBV5-1 TGCGCCAGCAGCCTGGACAGGGCGAACACCGGGGAGCTGTTTTTT CASSLDRANTGELFF
17 NA TRBJ1-2 NA TRBV15 TGTGCCACCAGCAGAGATAACTTCGGGGGTTTCAACTATGGCTACACCTTC CATSRDNFGGFNYGYTF
14 NA TRBJ2-7 NA TRBV6-2/TRBV6-3 TGTGCCAGCAGTCTCAACGGGGGCACCTACGAGCAGTACTTC CASSLNGGTYEQYF
15 NA TRBJ2-1 TRBD2 TRBV5-1 TGCGCCAGCAGCGGGACTAGCGGGGGGGCCGAGGAGCAGTTCTTC CASSGTSGGAEEQFF
15 NA TRBJ2-7 NA TRBV19 TGTGCCAGTAGTACAGGGCAGTTACTCCACTACGAGCAGTACTTC CASSTGQLLHYEQYF
15 once TRBJ1-1 NA TRBV19 TGTGCCAGTAGTATAACCGGGACACTGAACACTGAAGCTTTCTTT CASSITGTLNTEAFF
13 once TRBJ1-2 NA TRBV27 TGTGCCAGCAGTTTTGGGACTAACTATGGCTACACCTTC CASSFGTNYGYTF
12 NA TRBJ2-7 NA TRBV6-5 TGTGCCGTCCGACTAGGGGCCTACGAGCAGTACTTC CAVRLGAYEQYF
13 NA TRBJ1-1 NA TRBV20-1 TGCAGTGCTAGTCTGCCGGTGGACACTGAAGCTTTCTTT CSASLPVDTEAFF
15 NA TRBJ2-5 NA TRBV5-1 TGCGCCAGCAGCTTGAGGACACCATACCAAGAGACCCAGTACTTC CASSLRTPYQETQYF
13 NA TRBJ1-2 NA TRBV27 TGTGCCAGCAGTTTAAACGACCGGTTGAGCTACACCTTC CASSLNDRLSYTF
16 NA TRBJ2-3 TRBD2 TRBV28 TGTGCCAGCAGTACCGTAGCGGGAATGAGCACAGATACGCAGTATTTT CASSTVAGMSTDTQYF
13 once TRBJ2-3 NA TRBV5-1 TGCGCCAGCAGCTTGGTCCCAACAGATACGCAGTATTTT CASSLVPTDTQYF
19 NA TRBJ2-7 TRBD2 TRBV4-1 TGCGCCAGCAGCTCCCTCAAAGGTAGCGGGAGTCCCCCGCGGCGCGAGCAGTACTTC CASSSLKGSGSPPRREQYF
16 once TRBJ1-2 NA TRBV7-9 TGTGCCAGCAGCCCATTAGTGGGACCTACCTCTTATGGCTACACCTTC CASSPLVGPTSYGYTF
14 NA TRBJ2-5 NA TRBV4-2 TGTGCCAGCAGCCAAGAAGGGGGGTACGAGACCCAGTACTTC CASSQEGGYETQYF
14 NA TRBJ1-2 NA TRBV5-1 TGCGCCAGCAGCTCAAGGACAGCTAACTATGGCTACACCTTC CASSSRTANYGYTF
15 NA TRBJ1-2 NA TRBV6-4 TGTGCCAGCAGCCCTGGGGGGGCGCCCAACTATGGCTACACCTTC CASSPGGAPNYGYTF
15 NA TRBJ2-7 NA TRBV5-4 TGTGCCAGCAGACTACCGGACGGACCTAGCGACGAGCAGTACTTC CASRLPDGPSDEQYF
14 NA TRBJ1-2 NA TRBV18 TGTGCCAGCTCACCTCCAGAGACGGACTATGGCTACACCTTC CASSPPETDYGYTF
11 NA TRBJ2-7 NA TRBV24-1 TGTGCCACCAGTGATACCTACGAGCAGTACTTC CATSDTYEQYF
17 NA TRBJ2-4 TRBD2 TRBV7-8 TGTGCCAGCAGCTCCCTCCCGCCGCTAGCGGAACAAAACATTCAGTACTTC CASSSLPPLAEQNIQYF
14 NA TRBJ2-7 NA TRBV27 TGTGCCAGCAGTTTTCTGTTCGGGACCTACGAGCAGTACTTC CASSFLFGTYEQYF
15 NA TRBJ2-7 TRBD2 TRBV28 TGTGCCAGCAGTGGGGGACTAGCGGGAGGTTACGAGCAGTACTTC CASSGGLAGGYEQYF
13 NA TRBJ2-1 NA TRBV5-4 TGTGCCAGCAGCGAGGCGGGTCCAGGGGAGCAGTTCTTC CASSEAGPGEQFF
15 NA TRBJ2-1 TRBD2 TRBV19 TGTGCCAGTAGTGAAAGACTAGCGGGAGCCCCCGAGCAGTTCTTC CASSERLAGAPEQFF
12 few TRBJ2-7 NA TRBV7-8 TGTGCCAGCAGCTTATTTGTCCAGGAGCAGTACTTC CASSLFVQEQYF
15 NA TRBJ1-6 TRBD1 TRBV6-6 TGTGCCAGCAGGGCTGGACAGGGTAATAATTCACCCCTCCACTTT CASRAGQGNNSPLHF
17 NA TRBJ2-1 NA TRBV27 TGTGCCAGCAGTTTATCGAATTCGGTACTGGACTGGGATGAGCAGTTCTTC CASSLSNSVLDWDEQFF
14 NA TRBJ2-7 NA TRBV9 TGTGCCAGCAGCGTAGCGGTGAGCTCCTACGAGCAGTACTTC CASSVAVSSYEQYF
18 NA TRBJ2-1 TRBD2 TRBV4-1 TGCGCCAGCAGCTACGGACTAGCGGGAGTAAAGACTTACAATGAGCAGTTCTTC CASSYGLAGVKTYNEQFF
13 NA TRBJ1-2 TRBD1 TRBV6-5 TGTGCCACAAGCACGGACAGGGGCTATGGCTACACCTTC CATSTDRGYGYTF
13 once TRBJ1-1 NA TRBV18 TGTGCCAGCTCACCAGGATCAAGGGAAGACGCTTTCTTT CASSPGSREDAFF
17 few TRBJ2-2 TRBD2 TRBV13 TGTGCCAGCAGCCCGGGACTAGCGGGACCGAACACCGGGGAGCTGTTTTTT CASSPGLAGPNTGELFF
13 NA TRBJ2-5 NA TRBV19 TGTGCCAGTATCGGGGCAAATCAAGAGACCCAGTACTTC CASIGANQETQYF
13 few TRBJ1-2 NA TRBV14 TGTGCCAGCAGCCAAGATAGCGGGTCTGGCTACACCTTC CASSQDSGSGYTF
16 NA TRBJ1-1 TRBD1 TRBV7-2 TGTGCCAGCAGCTTTACGGGGGGACAGGGACGCACTGAAGCTTTCTTT CASSFTGGQGRTEAFF
13 NA TRBJ1-2 NA TRBV29-1 TGCAGCGTTCAATTACGTGGGCCGGATGGCTACACCTTC CSVQLRGPDGYTF
13 NA TRBJ2-1 TRBD2 TRBV11-3 TGTGCCAGCAGCACGAGCGGGGGGGGTGAGCAGTTCTTC CASSTSGGGEQFF